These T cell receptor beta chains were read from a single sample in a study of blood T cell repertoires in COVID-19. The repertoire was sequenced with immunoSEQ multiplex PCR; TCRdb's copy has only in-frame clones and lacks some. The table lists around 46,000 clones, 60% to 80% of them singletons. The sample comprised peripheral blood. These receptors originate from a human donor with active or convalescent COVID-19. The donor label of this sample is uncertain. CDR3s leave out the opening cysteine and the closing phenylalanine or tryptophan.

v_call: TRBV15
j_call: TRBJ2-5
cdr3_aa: ATSSIRTQY

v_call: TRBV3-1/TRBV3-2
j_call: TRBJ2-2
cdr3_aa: ASSHRTSVAGELF

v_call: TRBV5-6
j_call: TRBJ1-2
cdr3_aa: ASTSGFYGYT

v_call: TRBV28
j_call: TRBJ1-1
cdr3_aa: ASSSLTGYQYTEAF

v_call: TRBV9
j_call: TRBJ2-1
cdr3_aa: ASSDRSEQF

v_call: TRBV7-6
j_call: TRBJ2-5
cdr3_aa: ASSSRRATGAGETQY

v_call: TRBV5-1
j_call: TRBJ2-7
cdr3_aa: ASSWTWTSGSYEQY

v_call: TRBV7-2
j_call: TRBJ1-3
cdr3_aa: ASSFNDRALRSGNTIY

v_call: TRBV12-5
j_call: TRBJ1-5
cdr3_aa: ASGSGGNQPQH

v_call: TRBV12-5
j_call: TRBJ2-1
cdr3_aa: ASGLVGPYNEQF

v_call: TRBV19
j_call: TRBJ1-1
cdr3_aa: ASSPGRGTEAF

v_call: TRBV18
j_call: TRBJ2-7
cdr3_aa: ASSPAKNEQY